This TCR beta chain comes out of a study of CD8+CD57+ T cells in acquired aplastic anemia. General study findings and limits: Significant differences in CD8+ Simpson's diversity were not observed between patients and controls. The study identified almost 30 CD8+ CDR3 sequences shared by patients and controls.

The table lists this clonotype with a count of one. What it binds is unknown. Germline V gene sequence: CDR1 DFQATT, CDR2 SNEGSKA (reference sequence). The CDR3 length is 13 residues. The J segment lost 6 bases and the V segment lost 5 bases, leaving 9 bases of the junction unmatched. Genomic DNA acted as the template from which TCR beta VDJ combination and CDR3 sequence profiling were carried out. TCRdb re-analysed the reads in MiXCR, keeping a single row per CDR3 protein. The data show some 190,000 distinct CDR3 sequences, around half seen once. V gene TRBV20-1 combines with J gene TRBJ1-2; 7 bases are a match to TRBD1. The source material was sorted CD4+, CD8+, or CD8+CD57+ T cells (not recorded which) from PBMCs. The sequence derives from a human donor in good health, serving as a control. The CDR3 region has the DNA TGCAGTGCTCTCGAACAGGGGATGGATGGCTACACCTTC. This encodes CSALEQGMDGYTF.